The 28 T cell receptor beta chains below come from one sample, sequenced in a study of cytomegalovirus exposure and HLA in healthy donors. Some clones are missing from TCRdb's copy, which holds only in-frame ones; the method was immunoSEQ multiplex PCR. The sample carries some 240,000 clones, 80% to 90% recorded once. The sequenced sample consisted of PBMCs. Receptor source: a woman aged 18-30 years in good health and CMV-seropositive.

This clone was picked up one time. The genes are TRBV30 and TRBJ2-5; perhaps TRBD2 as D (6 bases). CDR3 length: 14 residues. Trimming left V 0 bases short and J 3 bases short, with 11 bases between. Germline V CDR1 and CDR2: GTSNPN, SVGIG (reference sequence). Written as DNA, the CDR3 is TGTGCCTGGAGTGTACCCGGGGGTGAAGAGACCCAGTACTTC. It yields the protein CAWSVPGGEETQYF.

The V and J genes are TRBV9 and TRBJ1-1; 9 bases line up with TRBD1. Looked up from germline, CDR1 is SGDLS and CDR2 is YYNGEE. With V trimmed by 4 bases and J by 7 bases, 2 bases remained unmatched. This CDR3 is 12 amino acids long. CDR3 nucleotide sequence: TGTGCCAGCAGCACGGACAGGGGTGAAGCTTTCTTT. Translated: CASSTDRGEAFF.

J is TRBJ1-5 and V is TRBV7-9, with D uncertain. V was pared by 6 bases and J by 0 bases, with 21 bases between. Germline V CDR1 and CDR2: SEHNR, FQNEAQ (reference sequence). The CDR3 has 18 amino acids. CDR3 in DNA: TGTGCCAGCAGTCCTTCGCCCTCGGGTGCGGGTAGCAATCAGCCCCAGCATTTT. This codes for CASSPSPSGAGSNQPQHF.

The chain employs TRBV13 and TRBJ1-1; the D is unclear. V lost 0 bases and J lost 6, with 5 bases in between. The CDR3 has 12 residues. Germline CDR1 reads PRHDT; CDR2 reads FYEKMQ (reference sequence). The CDR3 reads CASSLGDSEAFF. The CDR3, as DNA: TGTGCCAGCAGCTTAGGGGACTCTGAAGCTTTCTTT.

This clone has only one observation. J is TRBJ2-7 and V is TRBV19; 7 positions match TRBD1. The V segment lost 8 bases and the J segment 0 bases; nucleotides outside the gene matches: 7. The CDR3 loop spans 14 amino acids. The germline V gene encodes CDR1 LNHDA and CDR2 SQIVND (reference sequence). DNA for the CDR3: TGTGCCAGTGCAACCTGGGACAGCTCCTACGAGCAGTACTTC. Protein product: CASATWDSSYEQYF. Using reference TRBV19 and TRBJ2-7 for the parts outside the CDR3, the full variable domain is DGGITQSPKYLFRKEGQNVTLSCEQNLNHDAMYWYRQDPGQGLRLIYYSQIVNDFQKGDIAEGYSVSREKKESFPLTVTSAQKNPTAFYLCASATWDSSYEQYFGPGTRLTVT.

The chain employs TRBV19 and TRBJ1-5; 9 bases match TRBD1. The germline V gene has CDR1 LNHDA and CDR2 SQIVND (reference sequence). V shed 5 bases and J 3 bases; nucleotides not matched to a gene: 5. The CDR3 extends over 15 amino acids. CDR3 nucleotides: TGTGCCAGTAGTTGGGGACAGGGCGCCAATCAGCCCCAGCATTTT. Translation gives CASSWGQGANQPQHF.

The V gene is TRBV14, the J gene TRBJ1-5; the D gene is possibly TRBD1 (6 bases). The V end was cut by 3 bases, the J end by 7 bases, with 13 bases between. Germline CDR1 and CDR2: SGHDN and FVKESK. The CDR3 has 14 residues. The CDR3 region has the DNA TGTGCCAGCAGCCAGACAGGACGGAACCAGCCCCAGCATTTT. This sequence encodes CASSQTGRNQPQHF. Drawing the rest from reference TRBV14 and TRBJ1-5, the complete variable domain is EAGVTQFPSHSVIEKGQTVTLRCDPISGHDNLYWYRRVMGKEIKFLLHFVKESKQDESGMPNNRFLAERTGGTYSTLKVQPAELEDSGVYFCASSQTGRNQPQHFGDGTRLSIL.

This chain joins TRBV28 and TRBJ2-7, with 10 nucleotides matching TRBD2. This CDR3 spans 17 amino acids. The ends lost 6 bases at V and 2 bases at J; junction bases unmatched: 13. Germline-derived CDR1 and CDR2 are MDHEN and SYDVKM. For the CDR3, the DNA is TGTGCCAGCAGCCTCCCTTTACTAGCGGGATCACCCTACGAGCAGTACTTC. Its protein product is CASSLPLLAGSPYEQYF.

The rearrangement uses TRBV6-1 and TRBJ2-3, with D unresolved. Germline CDR1 is MNHNS and CDR2 is SASEGT. The V end lost 2 bases, the J end lost 5 bases, and 5 bases lay between the germline ends. CDR3 length: 12 amino acids. The CDR3 is CASSEWRDTQYF. The CDR3 nucleotides read TGTGCCAGCAGTGAATGGAGAGATACGCAGTATTTT.

CDR3 nucleotide sequence: TGCGCCAGCAGCCCTAGGGGGCGCTATGGCTACACCTTC. Translation: CASSPRGRYGYTF. The gene calls are TRBV5-1 and TRBJ1-2, with 7 nucleotides matching TRBD1. The CDR3 length is 13 residues. The V gene's germline CDR1 is SGHRS and CDR2 YFSETQ. J gave up 4 bases and V 4 bases, and 4 bases lay outside the gene matches.

The chain has TRBV7-8 and TRBJ2-3; maybe TRBD2 (6 bases). Trimming removed 6 bases at V and 2 bases at J, with 18 bases between. The germline CDR1 and CDR2 sequences are SGHVS and FQNEAQ. The CDR3 length is 16 residues. In nucleotides, the CDR3 is TGTGCCAGCAGACAACGTGCGGGATCTGACACAGATACGCAGTATTTT. This translates into CASRQRAGSDTDTQYF.

The chain is built from TRBV5-1 and TRBJ1-5; possible D gene TRBD1, 6 bases. The CDR3 spans 14 residues. Trimming stripped 6 bases from V and 6 bases from J, with 16 bases between. Germline loops: CDR1 SGHRS, CDR2 YFSETQ. Here the CDR3 reads CASKRSGAGQPQHF. The CDR3 nucleotides read TGCGCCAGCAAAAGATCAGGGGCGGGTCAGCCCCAGCATTTT. Drawing the rest from reference TRBV5-1 and TRBJ1-5, the complete variable domain is KAGVTQTPRYLIKTRGQQVTLSCSPISGHRSVSWYQQTPGQGLQFLFEYFSETQRNKGNFPGRFSGRQFSNSRSEMNVSTLELGDSALYLCASKRSGAGQPQHFGDGTRLSIL.

The chain carries TRBV15 and TRBJ2-7; 8 bases agree with TRBD2. V was pared by 6 bases and J by 3 bases, with 7 bases of the junction left unmatched. Germline assignment: CDR1 LNHNV and CDR2 YYDKDF (reference sequence). The CDR3 spans 14 residues. Here the CDR3 DNA reads TGTGCCACCAGAGCGAGCGGGAGCCACTACGAGCAGTACTTC. Its translation: CATRASGSHYEQYF.

This chain uses TRBV7-9 with TRBJ2-6; 7 bases align to TRBD2. The CDR3 length is 18 residues. Trimming removed 5 bases from V and 1 base from J; junction bases left unmatched: 11. Looked up from germline, CDR1 is SEHNR and CDR2 is FQNEAQ (reference sequence). The CDR3 DNA reads TGTGCCAGCAGCCCCGTCGACCGGGGAGGGTCTGGGGCCAACGTCCTGACTTTC. Its protein product is CASSPVDRGGSGANVLTF. Drawing the rest from reference TRBV7-9 and TRBJ2-6, the complete variable domain is DTGVSQNPRHKITKRGQNVTFRCDPISEHNRLYWYRQTLGQGPEFLTYFQNEAQLEKSRLLSDRFSAERPKGSFSTLEIQRTEQGDSAMYLCASSPVDRGGSGANVLTFGAGSRLTVL.

Written as DNA, the CDR3 is TGTGCCAGCATGGAGACTGAGGCCGGGGAGCTGTTTTTT. This gives the protein CASMETEAGELFF. V usage is TRBV2 and J usage is TRBJ2-2; unclear D gene. The CDR3 runs to 13 residues. The V gene's germline CDR1 is SNHLY and CDR2 FYNNEI. V was shortened by 7 bases and J by 6 bases, with 12 bases between the two germline ends.

V and J are TRBV28 and TRBJ1-2; 10 bases map to TRBD1. Germline lookup yields CDR1 MDHEN and CDR2 SYDVKM. The V and J ends lost 5 bases and 1 base, in that order; junction bases with no gene match: 7. The CDR3 has 16 amino acids. The CDR3 DNA follows: TGTGCCAGCAGTCCCCTTGGGACAGGGGTTAACTATGGCTACACCTTC. This sequence encodes CASSPLGTGVNYGYTF.

Written as DNA, the CDR3 is TGCAGCGTTGGCCGGGACAGGGGTAATGAAAAACTGTTTTTT. Amino acids: CSVGRDRGNEKLFF. The V gene is TRBV29-1, the J gene TRBJ1-4; 10 nucleotides align to TRBD1. Germline CDR1 is SQVTM and CDR2 is ANQGSEA. The CDR3 sequence is 14 residues long. Trimming at V came to 4 bases and at J to 4 bases, leaving 3 bases not matched to a gene.

The rearrangement joins TRBV27 to TRBJ1-2, with 7 bases fitting TRBD1. V dropped 2 bases and J dropped 1; count of bases not matched to a gene: 4. The germline CDR1 and CDR2 sequences are MNHEY and SMNVEV (reference sequence). The CDR3 consists of 15 residues. CDR3 DNA sequence: TGTGCCAGCAGTTTAAGGCCAGGGGGTAACTATGGCTACACCTTC. The encoded protein is CASSLRPGGNYGYTF.

The gene calls are TRBV7-7 and TRBJ2-7, with TRBD1 identical over 7 bases. Germline V gene data show CDR1 as SSHAT and CDR2 as FNYEAQ (reference sequence). The CDR3 is 15 residues long. The V and J ends lost 1 base and 6 bases, in that order; junction bases with no gene match: 9. DNA of the CDR3: TGTGCCAGCAGCTTAGGGCCGACAGGGCCCGGCGAGCAGTACTTC. Residues: CASSLGPTGPGEQYF.

This chain joins TRBV9 and TRBJ1-3; perhaps TRBD1 as D (6 bases). V shed 4 bases and J shed 0 bases, with 11 bases lying between them. The CDR3 length is 15 residues. Germline V gene sequence: CDR1 SGDLS, CDR2 YYNGEE. As DNA, the CDR3 is TGTGCCAGCAGCCCACGACAGGCCTCTGGAAACACCATATATTTT. Protein sequence: CASSPRQASGNTIYF. The complete variable domain, with remaining parts taken from reference TRBV9 and TRBJ1-3, reads DSGVTQTPKHLITATGQRVTLRCSPRSGDLSVYWYQQSLDQGLQFLIQYYNGEERAKGNILERFSAQQFPDLHSELNLSSLELGDSALYFCASSPRQASGNTIYFGEGSWLTVV.

Regarding this clone: This same CDR3 is encoded by further DNA sequences in the sample. The rearrangement uses TRBV27 and TRBJ1-5, with unresolved D. The CDR3 sequence is 14 residues long. Trimming shortened V by 3 bases and J by 4 bases, and 10 bases separated the two germline ends. Germline V gene lookup returns CDR1 MNHEY and CDR2 SMNVEV (reference sequence). The DNA for the CDR3 is TGTGCCAGCAGTTTTTCCGGGAATAATCAGCCCCAGCATTTT. Its translation is CASSFSGNNQPQHF.

V and J are TRBV27 and TRBJ2-7, with TRBD1 matching 12 bases. Trimming took 5 bases from V and 2 from J; bases not matched to a gene: 7. The germline V gene encodes CDR1 MNHEY and CDR2 SMNVEV (reference sequence). The CDR3 extends over 16 amino acids. CDR3 protein: CASSPGTGGHAYEQYF. Here the CDR3 DNA reads TGTGCCAGCAGTCCCGGGACAGGGGGCCACGCCTACGAGCAGTACTTC.

This rearrangement joins TRBV2 to TRBJ1-5; D is undetermined. Germline CDR1 and CDR2: SNHLY and FYNNEI. Trimming stripped 3 bases from V and 3 bases from J, with 9 bases between. The CDR3 is 14 residues long. The CDR3 region has the DNA TGTGCCAGCAGTGATAGTGGGCTCAATCAGCCCCAGCATTTT. It is translated as CASSDSGLNQPQHF.

V is TRBV10-3 and J is TRBJ2-7, with D perhaps matching TRBD2 (6 bases). CDR3 length: 15 amino acids. V was pared by 6 bases and J by 3 bases, with 18 bases between. Germline CDR1 is ENHRY and CDR2 is SYGVKD. CDR3 residues: CAIRDPLAGRYEQYF. As DNA, the CDR3 is TGTGCCATCAGGGACCCCCTCGCGGGACGCTACGAGCAGTACTTC.

The rearrangement joins TRBV2 to TRBJ1-5; a possible D gene is TRBD1 (6 bases). The V gene's germline CDR1 is SNHLY and CDR2 FYNNEI. Trimming removed 5 bases at V and 9 bases at J, with 23 bases between. This CDR3 region has 16 residues. CDR3 region: CASSNHRDTGNMPQHF. The CDR3 DNA reads TGTGCCAGCAGTAATCACCGGGACACCGGGAATATGCCCCAGCATTTT.

The V and J genes are TRBV6-1 and TRBJ1-5, with D perhaps matching TRBD1 (5 bases). The CDR3 consists of 14 residues. V was trimmed by 7 bases and J by 8 bases, leaving 18 bases between them. Germline-derived CDR1 and CDR2 are MNHNS and SASEGT. The CDR3 here is CASKGGAPWEPQHF. Here the CDR3 DNA reads TGTGCCAGCAAGGGCGGGGCCCCCTGGGAGCCCCAGCATTTT.

This clone was seen a few times. V usage is TRBV6-5 and J usage is TRBJ2-7, with 8 bases lining up with TRBD1. The CDR3 length is 15 residues. Trimming cost V 5 bases and J 3 bases; bases outside gene matches: 9. The germline gives CDR1 MNHEY, CDR2 SVGAGI. CDR3 sequence: CASSHPTGAIYEQYF. In DNA, the CDR3 is TGTGCCAGCAGTCACCCGACAGGGGCAATCTACGAGCAGTACTTC.

Here the CDR3 reads CASSFGEREIPRETQYF. The CDR3 coding sequence is TGTGCCAGCAGTTTTGGGGAGCGGGAGATCCCCCGAGAGACCCAGTACTTC. The rearrangement links TRBV28 to TRBJ2-5, with 8 bases that match TRBD2. The CDR3 is made up of 17 amino acids. J gave up 4 bases and V 3 bases, and 13 bases lay outside the gene matches. The germline V gene has CDR1 MDHEN and CDR2 SYDVKM.